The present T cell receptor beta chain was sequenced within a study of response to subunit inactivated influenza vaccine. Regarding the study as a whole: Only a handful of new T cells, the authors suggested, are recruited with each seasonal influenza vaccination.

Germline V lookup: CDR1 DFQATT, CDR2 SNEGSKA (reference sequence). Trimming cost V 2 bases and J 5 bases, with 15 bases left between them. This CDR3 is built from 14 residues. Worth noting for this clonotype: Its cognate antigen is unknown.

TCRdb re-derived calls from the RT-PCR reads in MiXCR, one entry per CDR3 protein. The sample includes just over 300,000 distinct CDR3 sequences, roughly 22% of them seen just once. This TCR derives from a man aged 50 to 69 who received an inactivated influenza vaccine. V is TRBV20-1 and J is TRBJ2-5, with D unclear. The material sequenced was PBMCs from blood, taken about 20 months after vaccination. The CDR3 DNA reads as TGCAGTGCTAGACCCTCCATTAGTAAGGAGACCCAGTACTTC. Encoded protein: CSARPSISKETQYF.